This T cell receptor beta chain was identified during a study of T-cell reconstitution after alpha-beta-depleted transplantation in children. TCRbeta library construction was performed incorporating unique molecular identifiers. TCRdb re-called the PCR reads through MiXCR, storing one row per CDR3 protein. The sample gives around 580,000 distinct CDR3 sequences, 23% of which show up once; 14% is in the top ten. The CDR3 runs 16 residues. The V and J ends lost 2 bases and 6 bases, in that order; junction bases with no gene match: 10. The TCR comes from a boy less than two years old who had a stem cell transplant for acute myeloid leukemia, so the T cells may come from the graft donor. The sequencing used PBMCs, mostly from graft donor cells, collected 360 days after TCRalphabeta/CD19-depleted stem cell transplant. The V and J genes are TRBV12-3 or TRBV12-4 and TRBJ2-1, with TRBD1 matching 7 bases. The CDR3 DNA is TGTGCCAGCAGTTTATTTAAAGGGACAGTTAGCAATGAGCAGTTCTTC. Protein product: CASSLFKGTVSNEQFF.